The rows below give T cell receptor beta chains drawn from one sample of a study of OX40 agonist ivuxolimab in advanced cancers. Generated by immunoSEQ multiplex PCR, the TCRdb table keeps only in-frame clones and is missing some. The data hold about 94,000 clones, with about 88% observed a single time. The material sequenced was CD4+ or CD8+ T cells sorted from blood, taken in a trial of the OX40 agonist ivuxolimab. The receptors were gathered from an adult with an advanced solid tumor such as melanoma, head and neck, liver or kidney cancer. Both conserved end residues are part of each CDR3. The D gene is left open where the match is weak. Part of the rows lack a size; the others show once, few, many or a class for expanded clones.

v_gene	abundance	j_gene	d_gene	CDR3aa	CDR3nt
TRBV7-2	NA	TRBJ1-1	TRBD1	CASSLMRDRGAEAFF	TGTGCCAGCAGCTTAATGCGGGACAGGGGGGCTGAAGCTTTCTTT
TRBV6-1	NA	TRBJ1-1	NA	CASSDGLRGGNTEAFF	TGTGCCAGCAGTGATGGTTTGAGGGGGGGGAACACTGAAGCTTTCTTT
TRBV30	NA	TRBJ1-2	NA	CAWRKQGYYDYTF	TGTGCCTGGAGAAAACAGGGCTACTATGACTACACCTTC
TRBV5-8	NA	TRBJ1-3	TRBD1	CASSTRGLGNTIYF	TGTGCCAGCAGCACCAGGGGGCTAGGAAACACCATATATTTT
TRBV19	few	TRBJ1-2	NA	CASSERTLGGYTF	TGTGCCAGTAGTGAGAGGACTCTGGGAGGCTACACCTTC
TRBV7-6	NA	TRBJ1-1	TRBD1	CASSFSAGTGLAGGGAFF	TGTGCCAGCAGCTTTTCAGCCGGGACAGGGCTCGCGGGCGGGGGAGCTTTCTTT
TRBV10-3	NA	TRBJ1-1	TRBD1	CASHRADRASEAFF	TGTGCCAGCCACAGGGCGGACAGGGCGTCTGAAGCTTTCTTT
TRBV10-1	NA	TRBJ1-1	TRBD1	CASSGQGLGDTEAFF	TGCGCCAGCAGTGGACAGGGGCTGGGGGACACTGAAGCTTTCTTT
TRBV19	NA	TRBJ1-4	TRBD1	CASRGQRDFREKLFF	TGTGCCAGTAGGGGACAGCGGGATTTCCGGGAAAAACTGTTTTTT
TRBV19	once	TRBJ1-5	NA	CASRETGIEKNQPQHF	TGTGCCAGTAGAGAAACAGGGATTGAGAAAAATCAGCCCCAGCATTTT
TRBV10-2	NA	TRBJ2-5	TRBD1	CASRAGTGVSETQYF	TGCGCCAGCAGAGCCGGGACAGGGGTATCGGAGACCCAGTACTTC
TRBV5-1	NA	TRBJ1-5	NA	CASSLESSNQPQHF	TGCGCCAGCAGCTTGGAATCTAGCAATCAGCCCCAGCATTTT
TRBV30	NA	TRBJ1-2	NA	CAWSVTGGYTF	TGTGCCTGGAGTGTAACAGGAGGCTACACCTTC
TRBV5-1	NA	TRBJ1-5	NA	CASSLLGFSNQPQHF	TGCGCCAGCAGCTTGCTTGGGTTTAGCAATCAGCCCCAGCATTTT
TRBV30	once	TRBJ1-3	NA	CAWSGDSGNTIYF	TGTGCCTGGAGTGGAGACAGTGGAAACACCATATATTTT
TRBV5-5	NA	TRBJ2-1	NA	CASSFKSGEQFF	TGTGCCAGCAGCTTTAAATCTGGTGAGCAGTTCTTC
TRBV6-1	once	TRBJ2-2	TRBD1	CASSAGTGVTGELFF	TGTGCCAGCAGTGCCGGGACAGGGGTTACCGGGGAGCTGTTTTTT
TRBV7-9	few	TRBJ2-7	NA	CASSPAGGLSYEQYF	TGTGCCAGCAGCCCTGCCGGGGGCCTCTCCTACGAGCAGTACTTC
TRBV5-4	once	TRBJ2-4	NA	CASSWVGAMDIQYF	TGTGCCAGCAGCTGGGTGGGGGCAATGGACATTCAGTACTTC
TRBV11-3	NA	TRBJ2-3	NA	CASSLGRSTDTQYF	TGTGCCAGCAGTCTGGGACGAAGCACAGATACGCAGTATTTT
TRBV7-6	NA	TRBJ2-2	NA	CASSPPHTTGELFF	TGTGCCAGCAGCCCGCCCCACACCACCGGGGAGCTGTTTTTT
TRBV21-1	NA	TRBJ2-5	NA	CASSGQAQETQYF	TGTGCCAGCAGTGGACAGGCGCAAGAGACCCAGTACTTC
TRBV10-3	NA	TRBJ2-3	NA	CAISESGTASTDTQYF	TGTGCCATCAGTGAGTCCGGGACGGCTAGCACAGATACGCAGTATTTT
TRBV27	NA	TRBJ2-7	TRBD1	CASSLRQGAFEQYF	TGTGCCAGCAGTTTGAGGCAGGGGGCCTTCGAGCAGTACTTC
TRBV30	NA	TRBJ2-1	NA	CAWSVWLAREQFF	TGTGCCTGGAGTGTGTGGCTAGCCCGTGAGCAGTTCTTC
TRBV6-1	once	TRBJ2-1	TRBD1	CASRNDRVNEQFF	TGTGCCAGCAGGAACGACAGGGTCAATGAGCAGTTCTTC
TRBV2	NA	TRBJ2-7	NA	CASSPSPYGGGPYEQYF	TGTGCCAGCAGCCCTTCCCCCTACGGGGGCGGACCCTACGAGCAGTACTTC
TRBV7-2	NA	TRBJ2-7	TRBD2	CASSLLGLAGGLEQYF	TGTGCCAGCAGCTTACTCGGACTTGCGGGGGGTCTCGAGCAGTACTTC
TRBV4-3	NA	TRBJ2-1	TRBD1	CASSHAGGPTDEQFF	TGCGCCAGCAGCCACGCAGGGGGCCCGACGGATGAGCAGTTCTTC
TRBV5-1	NA	TRBJ1-5	NA	CASSFDSPSNQPQHF	TGCGCCAGCAGCTTTGACAGTCCTAGCAATCAGCCCCAGCATTTT
TRBV30	NA	TRBJ1-5	TRBD1	CAWSAGGSQPQHF	TGTGCCTGGAGTGCAGGGGGCAGTCAGCCCCAGCATTTT
TRBV10-3	NA	TRBJ2-2	NA	CAIQGGGSLNTGELFF	TGTGCCATCCAGGGCGGTGGATCCCTGAACACCGGGGAGCTGTTTTTT
TRBV5-1	NA	TRBJ1-2	NA	CASSLGGGFSPGGYTF	TGCGCCAGCAGCTTGGGTGGGGGATTCTCCCCCGGGGGCTACACCTTC